This entry lists 22 T cell receptor beta chains sequenced from one sample in a study of blood T cells in healthy people across ages. Next came a second PCR, run for roughly 6 to 11 cycles, which used a sample-barcoded 5' primer along with a J-beta primer mix. TCRdb used MiXCR to reprocess the 5' RACE reads, holding one entry per CDR3 protein. The sample holds about 1.4 million distinct CDR3 sequences, 55% to 75% seen once. The sequencing sample was made of blood. These receptors were collected from a man aged 18 to 30 in good health.

The V gene is TRBV11-1, the J gene TRBJ2-5; 7 bases fit TRBD1. Germline values: CDR1 SGHAT, CDR2 FQDESV (reference sequence). The ends lost 5 bases at V and 0 bases at J; junction bases unmatched: 3. The CDR3 extends over 14 amino acids. CDR3 sequence (DNA): TGTGCCAGCAGCCCGGACAGGTACCAAGAGACCCAGTACTTC. Translated: CASSPDRYQETQYF.

The CDR3: CASSGLGSYEQYF. CDR3 DNA: TGTGCCAGCAGCGGTTTGGGGTCCTACGAGCAGTACTTC. V gene TRBV9 combines with J gene TRBJ2-7; D gene unclear. The CDR3 spans 13 residues. The V end lost 3 bases, the J end lost 1 base, and 8 bases lay between the germline ends. Germline assignment: CDR1 SGDLS and CDR2 YYNGEE. The whole variable domain, remainder taken from reference TRBV9 and TRBJ2-7, is DSGVTQTPKHLITATGQRVTLRCSPRSGDLSVYWYQQSLDQGLQFLIQYYNGEERAKGNILERFSAQQFPDLHSELNLSSLELGDSALYFCASSGLGSYEQYFGPGTRLTVT.

This clonotype was observed a few times. The rearrangement uses TRBV21-1 and TRBJ2-1; TRBD2 is the table's D call, not checked against the DNA. TRBV21-1 is shown as a pseudogene. The CDR3 runs to 20 residues. The CDR3: CASSGRKWGLAGLSYNEQFF. CDR3 in DNA: TGTGCCAGCAGCGGACGAAAATGGGGACTAGCGGGACTCTCCTACAATGAGCAGTTCTTC.

The V gene is TRBV7-8, the J gene TRBJ2-3; D is possibly TRBD1 (5 bases). V was clipped by 3 bases and J by 5 bases, with 12 bases between them. CDR3 length: 14 residues. Germline V gene lookup returns CDR1 SGHVS and CDR2 FQNEAQ. The CDR3 sequence: CASSFDSLIDTQYF. The CDR3 bases are TGTGCCAGCAGCTTTGACAGCCTGATAGATACGCAGTATTTT.

The chain joins TRBV4-1 to TRBJ1-4; 9 positions agree with TRBD1. Per the germline V gene, CDR1 is MGHRA and CDR2 is YSYEKL. J lost 2 bases, V lost 5 bases, and 9 bases had no gene match. The CDR3 is 17 amino acids. The CDR3 bases are TGCGCCAGCAGCTCCCTAAGACAGGGGGGCACTAATGAAAAACTGTTTTTT. Translated, it gives CASSSLRQGGTNEKLFF.

This chain connects TRBV27 to TRBJ2-7, with 9 bases aligning to TRBD1. With 5 bases clipped from V and 2 bases from J, the junction kept 13 bases outside the gene matches. CDR1 and CDR2 (germline): MNHEY, SMNVEV (reference sequence). This CDR3 spans 17 amino acids. The CDR3 bases are TGTGCCAGCAGTCCAGTGTACCTGGGACAGGGCACCTACGAGCAGTACTTC. Protein sequence: CASSPVYLGQGTYEQYF.

This clonotype was found a few times. The chain joins TRBV7-9 to TRBJ2-5; 9 bases map to TRBD1. CDR1 and CDR2 from the germline V gene are SEHNR and FQNEAQ (reference sequence). This CDR3 is built from 15 residues. J was trimmed by 2 bases and V by 5 bases; bases with no gene match: 6. The DNA for the CDR3 is TGTGCCAGCAGCCCCAGCGGGACAGGGCAAGAGACCCAGTACTTC. Protein sequence: CASSPSGTGQETQYF.

The chain employs TRBV27 and TRBJ2-7; unclear D gene. Trimming stripped 5 bases from V and 7 bases from J, with 24 bases between. The CDR3 covers 16 residues. Germline-derived CDR1 and CDR2 are MNHEY and SMNVEV (reference sequence). For the CDR3, the DNA is TGTGCCAGCAGTGGAGCCGGCTACCCGTCCATGATGGAGCAGTACTTC. This codes for CASSGAGYPSMMEQYF.

V gene TRBV27 combines with J gene TRBJ1-2; D might be TRBD1 (6 bases). Trimming pared 6 bases from V and 4 bases from J, leaving 18 bases between. The CDR3 spans 15 residues. CDR1 is MNHEY, CDR2 SMNVEV, per germline (reference sequence). CDR3 nucleotides: TGTGCCAGCAGCCGGACAGCGACCTTGGGCTATGGCTACACCTTC. Translating gives CASSRTATLGYGYTF.

This sequence joins TRBV18 and TRBJ1-5; no clear D gene. The CDR3 spans 14 residues. Trimming stripped 0 bases from V and 4 bases from J, with 7 bases between. Germline V lookup: CDR1 KGHSH, CDR2 LQKENI. In nucleotides, the CDR3 is TGTGCCAGCTCACCACCGTCGGCGAATCAGCCCCAGCATTTT. This gives the protein CASSPPSANQPQHF.

V usage is TRBV7-8 and J usage is TRBJ2-5, with 7 bases fitting TRBD2. After removal of 3 bases from V and 4 bases from J, the junction contained 8 bases not matched to a gene. The CDR3 has 15 residues. Germline assignment: CDR1 SGHVS and CDR2 FQNEAQ. CDR3 in amino acids: CASSFGLERTETQYF. DNA for the CDR3: TGTGCCAGCAGCTTTGGACTAGAACGAACAGAGACCCAGTACTTC.

V gene TRBV6-2 or TRBV6-3 combines with J gene TRBJ2-6; the D is unclear. Looked up from germline, CDR1 is MNHEY and CDR2 is SVGEGT. Trimming cost V 2 bases and J 0 bases, with 11 bases left between them. This CDR3 is built from 17 residues. CDR3 coding DNA: TGTGCCAGCAGTTACCCCCAACAGTACTCTGGGGCCAACGTCCTGACTTTC. It codes for CASSYPQQYSGANVLTF.

The J gene is TRBJ2-6, the V gene TRBV4-1; D remains ambiguous. The V gene lost 4 bases and the J gene lost 0 bases, with 7 bases spanning the gap. CDR1 and CDR2 (germline): MGHRA, YSYEKL. The CDR3 length is 15 residues. The CDR3 reads CASSRWISGANVLTF. The CDR3 nucleotides read TGCGCCAGCAGCCGCTGGATCTCTGGGGCCAACGTCCTGACTTTC.

The CDR3 DNA sequence: TGTGCCAGCAGCTATAGCGGGGGGGCCGATGAGCAGTTCTTC. Its translation is CASSYSGGADEQFF. The V gene is TRBV7-9, the J gene TRBJ2-1, with 11 bases identical to TRBD2. V was pared by 4 bases and J by 8 bases, with 4 bases of the junction left unmatched. Germline V gene data show CDR1 as SEHNR and CDR2 as FQNEAQ (reference sequence). There are 14 residues in the CDR3.

The V gene is TRBV20-1, the J gene TRBJ2-7; tentative D call: TRBD1 (6 bases). Germline lookup yields CDR1 DFQATT and CDR2 SNEGSKA (reference sequence). The CDR3 consists of 14 residues. Trimming took off 6 bases at V and 2 bases at J, with 17 bases between the two ends. CDR3 loop: CSATPRAGAYEQYF. The CDR3 nucleotides are TGCAGTGCCACTCCAAGGGCAGGGGCCTACGAGCAGTACTTC.

The rearrangement joins TRBV6-5 to TRBJ2-3; no reliable D call. Germline CDR1 and CDR2: MNHEY and SVGAGI. The CDR3 sequence is 15 residues long. V was cut by 2 bases and J by 5 bases, with 14 bases left in between. CDR3 DNA sequence: TGTGCCAGCAGTTACGGACCCGTTCCAAAAGATACGCAGTATTTT. This gives the protein CASSYGPVPKDTQYF.

The chain uses TRBV4-3 and TRBJ1-2; a weak D match, TRBD1 (5 bases). Trimming stripped 3 bases from V and 7 bases from J, with 21 bases between. CDR1 and CDR2 from the germline V gene are LGHNA and YSLEER. CDR3 size: 16 residues. The CDR3 loop is CASSHRAGTHVGGYTF. The CDR3 nucleotides are TGCGCCAGCAGCCACAGAGCCGGGACCCACGTGGGTGGCTACACCTTC.

The genes are TRBV7-9 and TRBJ2-5, with D maybe TRBD2 (6 bases). Deletions cut 0 bases from V and 5 bases from J, with 16 bases between. CDR1 and CDR2 from the germline V gene are SEHNR and FQNEAQ (reference sequence). This CDR3 contains 16 residues. The CDR3 loop reads CASSLAADNAGETQYF. CDR3 nucleotides: TGTGCCAGCAGCTTAGCCGCGGACAACGCGGGGGAGACCCAGTACTTC.

V and J are TRBV12-3 or TRBV12-4 and TRBJ1-1; D is undetermined. The CDR3 is 14 amino acids. V lost 7 bases to trimming and J lost 6 bases, with 18 bases between them. This CDR3 is CASIPADTDPEAFF. In DNA, the CDR3 is TGTGCCAGCATTCCAGCCGACACCGACCCTGAAGCTTTCTTT.

The gene calls are TRBV6-5 and TRBJ2-7, with D perhaps TRBD2 (6 bases). Germline-derived CDR1 and CDR2 are MNHEY and SVGAGI. CDR3 length: 15 amino acids. V was cut by 0 bases and J by 1 base, with 10 bases left in between. CDR3 nucleotide sequence: TGTGCCAGCAGTTACTCGACGGCGGGGTCCTACGAGCAGTACTTC. Its protein product is CASSYSTAGSYEQYF.

The chain joins TRBV10-1 to TRBJ2-2, with 9 positions matching TRBD1. With V trimmed by 4 bases and J by 6 bases, 9 bases remained unmatched. The CDR3 covers 16 residues. Germline V gives CDR1 WNHNN, CDR2 SYGVQD (reference sequence). The CDR3: CASSAGDRGRAGELFF. The CDR3 nucleotides are TGCGCCAGCAGTGCCGGCGACAGGGGGAGGGCCGGGGAGCTGTTTTTT.

The chain uses TRBV20-1 and TRBJ2-7, with D possibly called TRBD1 or TRBD2 (6 bases each). The V end lost 6 bases, the J end lost 10 bases, and 16 bases lay between the germline ends. The CDR3 has 11 amino acids. Germline V gene sequence: CDR1 DFQATT, CDR2 SNEGSKA (reference sequence). This CDR3 is CSANLWGAQYF. The CDR3 region has the DNA TGCAGTGCGAACCTCTGGGGGGCTCAGTACTTC.